This T cell receptor (beta chain) was recovered during a study of blood T cell repertoires in COVID-19. Authors' processing steps: Estimation of nucleated cell counts was performed using reference gene primer amplification. Generated by immunoSEQ multiplex PCR, the TCRdb table keeps only in-frame clones and is missing some. V, J and clone size reflect that table, while D and trimming were determined from the DNA. The sample consists of some 100,000 clones, 80% to 90% of them appearing once. After removal of 9 bases from V and 7 bases from J, the junction contained 7 bases not matched to a gene. Germline CDR1 is KGHDR and CDR2 is SFDVKD. CDR3 length: 15 amino acids. Those who participated ranged in age from roughly 18 to 90 years and resided in about 24 US areas. Self-reported history from a screening survey and questionnaire set each donor's cohort. Recovered Cohort 3 donors showed two negative PCRs, clearance, or symptom resolution.

This chain connects TRBV24-1 to TRBJ2-2; 13 nucleotides match TRBD2. The sample consisted of PBMCs or T cells enriched from blood (not recorded which). The clonotype originates from a woman aged 45-65 years who had recovered from COVID-19. CDR3 bases: TGTGCCACCTCCGGGACTAGCGGGGTAGACGGGGAGCTGTTTTTT. Translating gives CATSGTSGVDGELFF.